This entry is about one TCR beta chain. Its specificity is not known. PCR used 60 Vbeta primers and 13 Jbeta primers. Clones were read by immunoSEQ multiplex PCR, and TCRdb kept only the in-frame ones, dropping some. Of roughly 93,000 clones in the sample, more than 70% were seen once. This entry belongs to a study of cytomegalovirus exposure and HLA in healthy donors. Study outcomes and limitations: In an earlier analysis, most TCR beta V segments were productive about 87% or about 30% of the time. Equally common other TCR beta chains were less clonally expanded than HLA-associated ones, a later analysis found.

This CDR3 has 15 residues. The V gene's germline CDR1 is SGHKS and CDR2 YYEKEE (reference sequence). V was pared by 7 bases and J by 5 bases, with 21 bases between. The chain joins TRBV5-5 to TRBJ1-2; maybe TRBD1 (5 bases). Sequenced material: PBMCs. This sequence was found in a man between 18 and 29 years old in good health and CMV-seropositive. CDR3 in DNA: TGTGCCAGCTCCCCCGGGAGGGGATCCGTATATGGCTACACCTTC. It codes for CASSPGRGSVYGYTF.